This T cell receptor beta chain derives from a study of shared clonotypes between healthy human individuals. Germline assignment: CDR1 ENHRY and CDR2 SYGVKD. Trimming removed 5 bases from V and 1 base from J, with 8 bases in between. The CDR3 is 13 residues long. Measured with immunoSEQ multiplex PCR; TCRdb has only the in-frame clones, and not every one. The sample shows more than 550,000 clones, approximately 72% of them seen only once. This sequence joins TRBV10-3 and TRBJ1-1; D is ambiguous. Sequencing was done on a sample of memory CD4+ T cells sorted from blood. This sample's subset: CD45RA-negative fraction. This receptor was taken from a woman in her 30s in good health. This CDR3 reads CAISNQPNTEAFF. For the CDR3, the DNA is TGTGCCATCAGTAACCAGCCGAACACTGAAGCTTTCTTT.